These 10 T cell receptor beta chains originate from one sample sequenced in a study of molecular identifiers for immune sequencing clone quantification. Using its own MiXCR run on the PCR reads, TCRdb lists one record per CDR3 protein. This sample has 40,000 to 65,000 distinct CDR3 sequences, with roughly a third found just once. The sample consisted of naive CD8+ T cells from blood, with Jurkat cell RNA spiked in. Indicated subset: FACS-sorted CD8+CD4-CCR7+CD45RA+ naive T cells. The receptor set was obtained from a human donor in good health. Some libraries in this study had Jurkat cell RNA spiked in.

With regard to this clonotype: This could be a read error, since a much larger clone is one nucleotide away. V and J are TRBV27 and TRBJ1-5, with D hard to call. Germline loops: CDR1 MNHEY, CDR2 SMNVEV (reference sequence). CDR3 size: 12 residues. The CDR3 nucleotides read TGTGCCAGCAGATCAGGTAATCAGCCCCTGCATTTT. Its protein is CASRSGNQPLHF.

This chain connects TRBV10-2 to TRBJ2-7; no firm D call. CDR3 length: 13 residues. The V end lost 2 bases, the J end lost 7 bases, and 12 bases lay between the germline ends. The germline V gene encodes CDR1 WSHSY and CDR2 SAAADI. CDR3 in DNA: TGCGCCAGCAGTGAGGAGGTCTCTAGTGAGCAGTACTTC. Translating it yields CASSEEVSSEQYF.

This clonotype was counted at least ten times. The rearrangement uses TRBV7-9 and TRBJ2-3; 7 bases map to TRBD2. Looked up from germline, CDR1 is SEHNR and CDR2 is FQNEAQ (reference sequence). The CDR3 has 16 residues. Germline trimming cut 3 bases from V and 0 bases from J; bases unmatched to any gene: 6. CDR3 bases: TGTGCCAGCAGCTTGGGTCTAGCGGCTAGCACAGATACGCAGTATTTT. Its translation is CASSLGLAASTDTQYF.

This clonotype was found a few times. The V call is TRBV13, the J call TRBJ1-1; D is unresolved. The V and J ends lost 5 bases and 1 base respectively, with 8 bases between them. CDR3 length equals 13 residues. Germline V gene data show CDR1 as PRHDT and CDR2 as FYEKMQ (reference sequence). CDR3 protein: CASSLAENTEAFF. The CDR3 region has the DNA TGTGCCAGCAGCCTTGCGGAGAACACTGAAGCTTTCTTT.

On this clonotype itself: A clone one base away is much larger, so this may be a read error. The chain joins TRBV2 to TRBJ1-5; no clear D gene. Germline CDR1 reads SNHLY; CDR2 reads FYNNEI. The V gene lost 8 bases and the J gene lost 11 bases, with 16 bases spanning the gap. This CDR3 contains 12 residues. CDR3 bases: TGTGCCAGCTCCAAGGGTAACCAGGCCCAGCATTTT. The encoded protein is CASSKGNQAQHF.

This chain connects TRBV11-3 to TRBJ2-1; 10 bases match TRBD2. Germline V gene data show CDR1 as SGHNT and CDR2 as YENEEA. The CDR3 contains 17 residues. Trimming removed 9 bases from V and 3 bases from J; junction bases left unmatched: 14. Written as DNA, the CDR3 is TGTGCCAGACCGGGACTAGCGAGGAGATTGAACTACAATGAGCAGTTCTTC. Translation: CARPGLARRLNYNEQFF.

A note on this clonotype: A much larger clone lies a single base off, so this may be a read error. The chain carries TRBV7-9 and TRBJ2-7, with a possible D match to TRBD2 (6 bases). The CDR3 runs to 15 residues. V dropped 3 bases and J dropped 2 bases, with 14 bases sitting between them. CDR1 is SEHNR, CDR2 FQNEAQ, per germline (reference sequence). The CDR3 loop is CASSLSPRDAYEQYF. CDR3 bases: TGTGCCAGCAGCTTGTCTCCGCGGGATGCCTACGAGCAGTACTTC.

Points on this clonotype: The conserved final phenylalanine or tryptophan is absent from the CDR3, which likely points to a read error. The chain links TRBV28 to TRBJ2-3, with a tentative D call TRBD1 (6 bases). CDR1 and CDR2 from the germline V gene are MDHEN and SYDVKM. The V gene lost 4 bases and the J gene lost 5 bases, with 16 bases spanning the gap. The CDR3 contains 15 residues. CDR3 nucleotides: TGTGCCAGCAGTTCCCCCCTTTGGGGGCTAGATACGCAGTATTCT. Its protein is CASSSPLWGLDTQYS.

Details on this clonotype: One junction end does not reproduce the germline sequence, and a read error may be involved. The rearrangement uses TRBV7-9 and TRBJ2-3, with a weak D call TRBD1 (5 bases). Germline assignment: CDR1 SEHNR and CDR2 FQNEAQ (reference sequence). CDR3 length equals 13 residues. The CDR3 sequence: CASSQTATVTQYF. The CDR3 DNA sequence: TGTGCCAGCAGCCAGACAGCCACAGTTACGCAGTATTTT.

CDR3 in DNA: TGCGCCAGCAGGAATCTCGGCGGGAGGGCCTACGAGCAGTACTTC. Translating it yields CASRNLGGRAYEQYF. The rearrangement links TRBV10-1 to TRBJ2-7; TRBD2 matches 9 bases. This CDR3 is 15 amino acids long. CDR1 and CDR2 from the germline V gene are WNHNN and SYGVQD (reference sequence). Trimming removed 6 bases from V and 2 bases from J; junction bases left unmatched: 8.